These T cell receptor beta chains were read from a single sample in a study of blood T cell repertoires in COVID-19. TCRdb's copy holds only in-frame clones and misses some; the assay was immunoSEQ multiplex PCR. This table has roughly 87,000 clones, approximately 89% appearing once. The source material was peripheral blood. The receptor set was obtained from a man aged 55 to 70 with acute or convalescent COVID-19. Both conserved end residues are part of each CDR3. D genes are given only for firm matches. Clone size appears in some rows only: once, few, many, or a class for an expanded clone.

d_call: TRBD1
v_call: TRBV3-1/TRBV3-2
clone_size: -
j_call: TRBJ1-1
cdr3_aa: CASSQGQGRAFF
cdr3_nt: TGTGCCAGCAGCCAGGGACAGGGGAGGGCTTTCTTT

d_call: TRBD2
v_call: TRBV6-6
clone_size: -
j_call: TRBJ2-2
cdr3_aa: CASSLLAGGGTGELFF
cdr3_nt: TGTGCCAGCAGCCTTCTAGCGGGAGGTGGCACCGGGGAGCTGTTTTTT

d_call: TRBD2
v_call: TRBV5-3
clone_size: -
j_call: TRBJ2-7
cdr3_aa: CARSLPTSGTYEQYF
cdr3_nt: TGTGCCAGAAGCCTTCCGACTAGCGGGACCTACGAGCAGTACTTC

d_call: -
v_call: TRBV5-4
clone_size: once
j_call: TRBJ1-1
cdr3_aa: CASSSDGRGQSEAFF
cdr3_nt: TGTGCCAGCAGCTCCGACGGAAGAGGACAGAGTGAAGCTTTCTTT

d_call: -
v_call: TRBV2
clone_size: -
j_call: TRBJ1-1
cdr3_aa: CASNVAGGTAFF
cdr3_nt: TGTGCCAGCAACGTGGCGGGTGGTACGGCTTTCTTT

d_call: -
v_call: TRBV5-1
clone_size: -
j_call: TRBJ1-3
cdr3_aa: CASSLGAGGTGNTIYF
cdr3_nt: TGCGCCAGCAGCTTGGGCGCTGGGGGCACTGGAAACACCATATATTTT

d_call: TRBD1
v_call: TRBV3-1/TRBV3-2
clone_size: -
j_call: TRBJ1-2
cdr3_aa: CASSPQDRGAGYTF
cdr3_nt: TGTGCCAGCAGCCCTCAGGACAGGGGGGCTGGCTACACCTTC

d_call: -
v_call: TRBV7-9
clone_size: -
j_call: TRBJ1-1
cdr3_aa: CASSLGSGTEAFF
cdr3_nt: TGTGCCAGCAGCTTAGGTTCGGGCACTGAAGCTTTCTTT

d_call: TRBD2
v_call: TRBV5-1
clone_size: -
j_call: TRBJ2-7
cdr3_aa: CASSSGTSGGLLYEQYF
cdr3_nt: TGCGCCAGCAGCTCCGGGACTAGCGGGGGGTTACTCTACGAGCAGTACTTC

d_call: TRBD1
v_call: TRBV24-1
clone_size: -
j_call: TRBJ2-2
cdr3_aa: CATMDTGGSTGELFF
cdr3_nt: TGTGCCACCATGGATACAGGGGGCTCGACCGGGGAGCTGTTTTTT

d_call: TRBD2
v_call: TRBV7-3
clone_size: -
j_call: TRBJ2-1
cdr3_aa: CASSPIAGAGNEQFF
cdr3_nt: TGTGCCAGCAGCCCGATAGCGGGAGCGGGCAATGAGCAGTTCTTC

d_call: -
v_call: TRBV7-9
clone_size: -
j_call: TRBJ2-1
cdr3_aa: CAVGPRDFEPTNEQFF
cdr3_nt: TGTGCCGTCGGACCCCGGGACTTCGAACCAACCAATGAGCAGTTCTTC

d_call: TRBD2
v_call: TRBV9
clone_size: -
j_call: TRBJ2-5
cdr3_aa: CASSVGTSGSPSQETQYF
cdr3_nt: TGTGCCAGCAGCGTAGGGACTAGCGGGAGTCCTTCCCAGGAGACCCAGTACTTC

d_call: TRBD2
v_call: TRBV25-1
clone_size: -
j_call: TRBJ2-1
cdr3_aa: CASEKGRERDWNEQFF
cdr3_nt: TGTGCCAGCGAAAAGGGGAGGGAGAGGGATTGGAATGAGCAGTTCTTC

d_call: TRBD1
v_call: TRBV6-5
clone_size: once
j_call: TRBJ1-1
cdr3_aa: CASSTSTGRNTEAFF
cdr3_nt: TGTGCCAGCAGTACCTCGACAGGGAGGAACACTGAAGCTTTCTTT

d_call: -
v_call: TRBV5-6
clone_size: -
j_call: TRBJ1-5
cdr3_aa: CASSWGGAGQPQHF
cdr3_nt: TGTGCCAGCAGCTGGGGGGGGGCCGGTCAGCCCCAGCATTTT

d_call: -
v_call: TRBV5-4
clone_size: -
j_call: TRBJ2-7
cdr3_aa: CASSLAGTYSYEQYF
cdr3_nt: TGTGCCAGCAGCTTGGCCGGGACATACTCCTACGAGCAGTACTTC

d_call: -
v_call: TRBV3-1/TRBV3-2
clone_size: -
j_call: TRBJ1-5
cdr3_aa: CASSQLGAGQPQHF
cdr3_nt: TGTGCCAGCAGCCAATTGGGGGCGGGTCAGCCCCAGCATTTT

d_call: -
v_call: TRBV6-1
clone_size: -
j_call: TRBJ2-1
cdr3_aa: CASSEMGYGLGNEQFF
cdr3_nt: TGTGCCAGCAGTGAGATGGGCTACGGTCTCGGCAATGAGCAGTTCTTC

d_call: -
v_call: TRBV21-1
clone_size: -
j_call: TRBJ1-1
cdr3_aa: CASSKAALGTGTTEAFF
cdr3_nt: TGTGCCAGCAGCAAAGCTGCTTTGGGGACAGGGACCACTGAAGCTTTCTTT

d_call: TRBD1
v_call: TRBV6-4
clone_size: -
j_call: TRBJ1-1
cdr3_aa: CASRGDRAEAFF
cdr3_nt: TGTGCCAGCAGAGGGGACAGGGCGGAAGCTTTCTTT

d_call: -
v_call: TRBV10-3
clone_size: -
j_call: TRBJ2-7
cdr3_aa: CAISASGDEQYF
cdr3_nt: TGTGCCATCAGTGCTAGTGGCGACGAGCAGTACTTC

d_call: -
v_call: TRBV11-2
clone_size: -
j_call: TRBJ1-2
cdr3_aa: CASSLDMEVVNGYTF
cdr3_nt: TGTGCCAGCAGCTTAGATATGGAGGTCGTGAACGGCTACACCTTC

d_call: TRBD1
v_call: TRBV27
clone_size: -
j_call: TRBJ2-7
cdr3_aa: CARNTPGGTGDSYEQYF
cdr3_nt: TGTGCCAGAAACACACCAGGCGGAACAGGGGACTCCTACGAGCAGTACTTC

d_call: -
v_call: TRBV6-4
clone_size: -
j_call: TRBJ2-1
cdr3_aa: CARTGPHEQFF
cdr3_nt: TGTGCCAGGACAGGTCCCCATGAGCAGTTCTTC

d_call: -
v_call: TRBV9
clone_size: few
j_call: TRBJ2-2
cdr3_aa: CASSVLRGELFF
cdr3_nt: TGTGCCAGCAGCGTTCTTAGAGGGGAGCTGTTTTTT

d_call: -
v_call: TRBV12-3/TRBV12-4
clone_size: -
j_call: TRBJ1-5
cdr3_aa: CASTTGNQPQHF
cdr3_nt: TGTGCCAGCACAACAGGGAATCAGCCCCAGCATTTT

d_call: -
v_call: TRBV2
clone_size: -
j_call: TRBJ1-1
cdr3_aa: CASRASGENTEAFF
cdr3_nt: TGTGCCAGCAGGGCGTCAGGGGAGAACACTGAAGCTTTCTTT

d_call: TRBD1
v_call: TRBV5-6
clone_size: -
j_call: TRBJ1-1
cdr3_aa: CASTSPGQGMGSEAFF
cdr3_nt: TGTGCCAGCACATCCCCGGGACAGGGTATGGGTTCTGAAGCTTTCTTT

d_call: -
v_call: TRBV7-6
clone_size: -
j_call: TRBJ1-5
cdr3_aa: CASSLPGGPQHF
cdr3_nt: TGTGCCAGCAGCTTACCGGGGGGGCCCCAACATTTT

d_call: -
v_call: TRBV6-5
clone_size: -
j_call: TRBJ2-5
cdr3_aa: CASSYVRGAETQYF
cdr3_nt: TGTGCCAGCAGTTACGTCAGGGGCGCAGAGACCCAGTACTTC

d_call: TRBD1
v_call: TRBV19
clone_size: -
j_call: TRBJ1-2
cdr3_aa: CASSLGQGANYGYTF
cdr3_nt: TGTGCCAGTAGTTTGGGACAGGGGGCTAACTATGGCTACACCTTC

d_call: -
v_call: TRBV29-1
clone_size: -
j_call: TRBJ2-2
cdr3_aa: CSGGQSNTGELFF
cdr3_nt: TGCAGCGGTGGACAATCAAACACCGGGGAGCTGTTTTTT

d_call: -
v_call: TRBV5-1
clone_size: -
j_call: TRBJ2-7
cdr3_aa: CASSVDIYYEQYF
cdr3_nt: TGCGCCAGCAGCGTGGACATTTACTACGAGCAGTACTTC

d_call: TRBD1
v_call: TRBV2
clone_size: -
j_call: TRBJ1-4
cdr3_aa: CASRTGAGEKLFF
cdr3_nt: TGTGCCAGCAGAACAGGGGCTGGGGAAAAACTGTTTTTT

d_call: TRBD1
v_call: TRBV19
clone_size: once
j_call: TRBJ1-5
cdr3_aa: CASRSTGVSNQPQHF
cdr3_nt: TGTGCCAGTAGGAGTACAGGGGTCTCCAATCAGCCCCAGCATTTT

d_call: -
v_call: TRBV7-3
clone_size: -
j_call: TRBJ2-5
cdr3_aa: CASSQQAGVQETQYF
cdr3_nt: TGTGCCAGCAGCCAGCAGGCAGGGGTCCAAGAGACCCAGTACTTC

d_call: -
v_call: TRBV15
clone_size: -
j_call: TRBJ1-3
cdr3_aa: CALQHSGNTIYF
cdr3_nt: TGTGCCTTACAGCACTCTGGAAACACCATATATTTT

d_call: -
v_call: TRBV10-3
clone_size: -
j_call: TRBJ1-5
cdr3_aa: CAISPEAGNQPQHF
cdr3_nt: TGTGCCATCAGCCCAGAGGCTGGCAATCAGCCCCAGCATTTT

d_call: -
v_call: TRBV5-5
clone_size: -
j_call: TRBJ2-7
cdr3_aa: CASSLRVLSSYEQYF
cdr3_nt: TGTGCCAGCAGCTTACGGGTTTTAAGCTCCTACGAGCAGTACTTC

d_call: TRBD1
v_call: TRBV2
clone_size: -
j_call: TRBJ1-2
cdr3_aa: CAAVGTGIFNGYTF
cdr3_nt: TGTGCCGCCGTGGGGACAGGAATTTTTAATGGCTACACCTTC

d_call: TRBD1
v_call: TRBV12-3/TRBV12-4
clone_size: -
j_call: TRBJ1-2
cdr3_aa: CASSRTGAYGYTF
cdr3_nt: TGTGCCAGCAGTCGGACAGGTGCCTATGGCTACACCTTC

d_call: -
v_call: TRBV28
clone_size: -
j_call: TRBJ2-7
cdr3_aa: CASSFLDRPYEQYF
cdr3_nt: TGTGCCAGCAGTTTCTTGGACAGACCCTACGAGCAGTACTTC

d_call: TRBD1
v_call: TRBV19
clone_size: -
j_call: TRBJ1-2
cdr3_aa: CASRPRQGAPFGGYTF
cdr3_nt: TGTGCCAGTAGGCCGAGACAGGGGGCGCCTTTCGGAGGCTACACCTTC

d_call: -
v_call: TRBV18
clone_size: -
j_call: TRBJ1-3
cdr3_aa: CASSPPTDPGNTIYF
cdr3_nt: TGTGCCAGCTCACCACCAACTGATCCTGGAAACACCATATATTTT

d_call: -
v_call: TRBV29-1
clone_size: -
j_call: TRBJ1-2
cdr3_aa: CSVEDRRRTYGYTF
cdr3_nt: TGCAGCGTTGAAGATCGAAGGAGGACCTATGGCTACACCTTC

d_call: -
v_call: TRBV2
clone_size: -
j_call: TRBJ2-5
cdr3_aa: CASSVLGSLETQYF
cdr3_nt: TGTGCCAGCAGTGTCCTCGGGTCTCTAGAGACCCAGTACTTC

d_call: -
v_call: TRBV6-4
clone_size: few
j_call: TRBJ1-2
cdr3_aa: CASSDYGQNYGYTF
cdr3_nt: TGTGCCAGCAGTGACTACGGACAGAACTATGGCTACACCTTC

d_call: -
v_call: TRBV18
clone_size: -
j_call: TRBJ2-7
cdr3_aa: CASSPSGEQYF
cdr3_nt: TGTGCCAGCTCACCATCCGGGGAGCAGTACTTC

d_call: TRBD2
v_call: TRBV7-3
clone_size: -
j_call: TRBJ2-3
cdr3_aa: CASSRLAGGRGDTQYF
cdr3_nt: TGTGCCAGCAGCAGGCTAGCGGGAGGGCGGGGAGATACGCAGTATTTT

d_call: -
v_call: TRBV6-2/TRBV6-3
clone_size: -
j_call: TRBJ1-6
cdr3_aa: CASSYTRQLNSPLHF
cdr3_nt: TGTGCCAGCAGTTACACGCGACAGTTAAATTCACCCCTCCACTTT